This entry is about one TCR beta chain. Its antigen remains unknown. These donors counted as nominally healthy when sampled, but unrecorded immune exposures were likely. This specimen belongs to a study of cytomegalovirus exposure and HLA in healthy donors. Study-level findings and limits: A later analysis reportedly found fewer N-insertions in an Asian-associated ancestry cluster than the roughly 680-donor mean.

The study ran its PCR with 60 Vbeta and 13 Jbeta primers. Using immunoSEQ multiplex PCR, the repertoire was profiled, and TCRdb retains in-frame clones only, with some absent. The sample lists about 110,000 clones; about 75% were seen once. The CDR3 length is 14 residues. CDR1 is SGHRS and CDR2 is YFSETQ in the germline V gene. The J segment lost 10 bases and the V segment lost 3 bases, leaving 7 bases of the junction unmatched. This TCR was recovered from a man aged 35-49 years in good health and CMV-seronegative. The sample taken for sequencing was PBMCs. The chain uses TRBV5-1 and TRBJ2-4; 10 bases agree with TRBD1. The CDR3 sequence: CASSSGGTGDIQYF. CDR3 sequence (DNA): TGCGCCAGCAGCTCCGGGGGGACAGGGGATATTCAGTACTTC.